The entry that follows covers one T cell receptor (beta chain) sequence. At one end the junction does not follow the germline gene, possibly because of a read error. This CDR3 comprises 14 residues. Germline V lookup: CDR1 SGHDN, CDR2 FVKESK. These data come from a study of blood T cell repertoires in COVID-19. Study-wide background: From T cells, B-cell-depleted T cells, or PBMCs came the material, which was cDNA or gDNA.

The method was immunoSEQ multiplex PCR; TCRdb's version includes in-frame clones alone and lacks a portion of them. This table holds roughly 160,000 clones, more than 85% found once. The source material was peripheral blood. The V and J genes are TRBV14 and TRBJ2-1; 7 positions match TRBD1. This clonotype was sampled from a man between 18 and 29 years old with acute or convalescent COVID-19. CDR3 loop: CASSQDIGGPYIIF. The CDR3 nucleotides are TGTGCCAGCAGCCAAGATATAGGGGGCCCGTATATAATCTTC.